This T cell receptor (beta chain) derives from a study of blood T cell repertoires in COVID-19. In the authors' methods: Estimated nucleated cell counts came from reference gene primer amplification. Clones were read by immunoSEQ multiplex PCR, and TCRdb kept only the in-frame ones, dropping some. V and J calls and clone size are those listed in that table; D and trimming were worked out from the DNA. The sample includes approximately 45,000 clones, just under 90% of them seen just once. The junction had 4 bases not matched to a gene; V was cut back by 5 bases and J by 7 bases. The CDR3 has 15 amino acids. The germline CDR1 and CDR2 sequences are MNHNY and SVGAGI (reference sequence).

The V gene is TRBV6-6, the J gene TRBJ2-1; 14 bases map to TRBD2. The origin of this receptor is a man aged 40-49 years with COVID-19, enrolled during active disease. Sequencing was done on a sample of peripheral blood. The CDR3 loop is CASSQTSGGGNEQFF. DNA of the CDR3: TGTGCCAGCAGTCAGACTAGCGGGGGGGGGAATGAGCAGTTCTTC.